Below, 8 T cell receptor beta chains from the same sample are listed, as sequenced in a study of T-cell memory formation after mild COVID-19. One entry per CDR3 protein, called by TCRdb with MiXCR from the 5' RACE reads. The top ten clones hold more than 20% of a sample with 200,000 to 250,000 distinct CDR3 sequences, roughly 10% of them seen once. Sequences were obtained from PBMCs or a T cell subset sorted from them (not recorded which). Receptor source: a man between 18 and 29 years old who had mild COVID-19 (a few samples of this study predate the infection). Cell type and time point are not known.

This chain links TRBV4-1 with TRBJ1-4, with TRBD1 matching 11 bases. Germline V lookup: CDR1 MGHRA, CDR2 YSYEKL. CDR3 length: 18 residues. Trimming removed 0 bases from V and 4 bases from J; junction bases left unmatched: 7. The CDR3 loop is CASSQESDRGQGNEKLFF. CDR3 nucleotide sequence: TGCGCCAGCAGCCAAGAATCGGACAGGGGGCAGGGTAATGAAAAACTGTTTTTT.

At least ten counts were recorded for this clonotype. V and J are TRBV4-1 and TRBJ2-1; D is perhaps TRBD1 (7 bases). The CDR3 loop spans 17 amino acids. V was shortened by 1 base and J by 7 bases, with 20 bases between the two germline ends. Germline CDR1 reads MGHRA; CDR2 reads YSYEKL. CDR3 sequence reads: CASSQVGSAPGGNEQFF. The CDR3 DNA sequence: TGCGCCAGCAGCCAAGTTGGTAGCGCCCCAGGGGGGAATGAGCAGTTCTTC.

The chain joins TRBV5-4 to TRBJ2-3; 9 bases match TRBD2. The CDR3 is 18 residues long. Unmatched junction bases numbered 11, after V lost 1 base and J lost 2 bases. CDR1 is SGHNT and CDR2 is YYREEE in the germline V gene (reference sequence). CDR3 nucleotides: TGTGCCAGCAGCTTGCGGCGGGGGGGACTACTACCCACAGATACGCAGTATTTT. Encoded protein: CASSLRRGGLLPTDTQYF. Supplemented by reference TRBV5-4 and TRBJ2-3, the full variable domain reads ETGVTQSPTHLIKTRGQQVTLRCSSQSGHNTVSWYQQALGQGPQFIFQYYREEENGRGNFPPRFSGLQFPNYSSELNVNALELDDSALYLCASSLRRGGLLPTDTQYFGPGTRLTVL.

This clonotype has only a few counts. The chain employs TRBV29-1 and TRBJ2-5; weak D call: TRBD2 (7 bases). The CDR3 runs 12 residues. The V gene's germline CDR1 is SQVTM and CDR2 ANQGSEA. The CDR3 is CSRGPRGGTQYF. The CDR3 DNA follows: TGCAGTCGGGGGCCAAGGGGGGGGACCCAGTACTTC.

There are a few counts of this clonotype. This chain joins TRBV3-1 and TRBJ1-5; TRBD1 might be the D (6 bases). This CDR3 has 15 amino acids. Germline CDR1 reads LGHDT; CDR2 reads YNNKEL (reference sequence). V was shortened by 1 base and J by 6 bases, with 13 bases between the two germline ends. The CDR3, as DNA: TGTGCCAGCAGCCAAGGCCCAGGGGCCGTTCAGCCCCAGCATTTT. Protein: CASSQGPGAVQPQHF. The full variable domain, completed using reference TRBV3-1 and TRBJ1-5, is DTAVSQTPKYLVTQMGNDKSIKCEQNLGHDTMYWYKQDSKKFLKIMFSYNNKELIINETVPNRFSPKSPDKAHLNLHINSLELGDSAVYFCASSQGPGAVQPQHFGDGTRLSIL.

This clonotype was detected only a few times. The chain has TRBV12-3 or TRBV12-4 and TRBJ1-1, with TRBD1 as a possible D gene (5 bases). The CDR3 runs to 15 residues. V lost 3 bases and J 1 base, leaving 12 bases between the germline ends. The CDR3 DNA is TGTGCCAGCAGTTTGAGGACTGGACAGAACACTGAAGCTTTCTTT. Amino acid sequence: CASSLRTGQNTEAFF.

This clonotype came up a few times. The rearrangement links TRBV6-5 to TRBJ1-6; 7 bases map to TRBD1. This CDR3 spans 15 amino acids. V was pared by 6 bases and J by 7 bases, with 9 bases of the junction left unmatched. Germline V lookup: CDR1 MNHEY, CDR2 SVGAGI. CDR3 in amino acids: CASRRYRGNNSPLHF. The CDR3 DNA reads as TGTGCCAGCAGACGCTACAGGGGAAACAATTCACCCCTCCACTTT.

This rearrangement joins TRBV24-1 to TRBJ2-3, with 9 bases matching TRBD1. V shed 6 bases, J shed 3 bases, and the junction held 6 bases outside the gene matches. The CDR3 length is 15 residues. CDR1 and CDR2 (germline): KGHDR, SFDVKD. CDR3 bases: TGTGCCACCAGTTTCGGACAGGGGAGGACAGATACGCAGTATTTT. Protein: CATSFGQGRTDTQYF.